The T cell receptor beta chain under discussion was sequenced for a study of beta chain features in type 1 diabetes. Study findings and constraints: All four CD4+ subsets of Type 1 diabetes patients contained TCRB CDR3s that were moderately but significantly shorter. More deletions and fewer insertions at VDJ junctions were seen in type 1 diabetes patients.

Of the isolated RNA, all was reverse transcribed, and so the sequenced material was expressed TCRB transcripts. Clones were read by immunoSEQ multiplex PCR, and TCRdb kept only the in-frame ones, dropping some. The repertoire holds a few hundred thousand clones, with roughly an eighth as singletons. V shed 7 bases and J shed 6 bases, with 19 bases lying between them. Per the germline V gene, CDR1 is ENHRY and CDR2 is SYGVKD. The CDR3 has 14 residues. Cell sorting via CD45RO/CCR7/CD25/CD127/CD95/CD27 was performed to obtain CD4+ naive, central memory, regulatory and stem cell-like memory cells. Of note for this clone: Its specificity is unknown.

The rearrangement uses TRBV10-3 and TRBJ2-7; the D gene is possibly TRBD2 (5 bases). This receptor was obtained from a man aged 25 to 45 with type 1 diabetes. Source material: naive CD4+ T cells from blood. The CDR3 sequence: CAIKWGDGFGEQYF. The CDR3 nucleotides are TGTGCCATCAAGTGGGGAGACGGATTCGGCGAGCAGTACTTC.